The TCR beta chain described here comes from a study of tumor-infiltrating lymphocytes in primary liver carcinoma. About the research overall: Donors had hepatocellular carcinoma or combined HCC and intrahepatic cholangiocarcinoma. Per sample, productive TCRbeta reads numbered roughly 3.65 to 7.5 million, similar across tissue types.

TCR beta cDNA was made from 450 to 600 ng total RNA with a constant-region primer. Nested multiplex PCR, run for three rounds with slightly modified ARM-PCR, yielded TCR beta libraries. TRBV1-TRBV30 forward primers and a C-beta reverse primer were used in the first two PCR rounds, which each ran for ten to eleven cycles. TCRdb ran MiXCR on the multiplex PCR reads and lists one entry per CDR3 protein. The sample includes 190,000 or so distinct CDR3 sequences, around 60% of them seen just once. Unsorted whole blood yielded the blood RNA, and germline DNA was also extracted. HBV chronically infected the treatment-naive patients. Prior to surgery, approximately 4 milliliters of peripheral blood were drawn. This clonotype was counted many times. CDR1 is ENHRY and CDR2 is SYGVKD in the germline V gene. V was shortened by 2 bases and J by 1 base, with 17 bases between the two germline ends. The CDR3 length is 17 residues.

This chain uses TRBV10-3 with TRBJ1-1; a possible D gene is TRBD1 (6 bases). The TCR was taken from an older woman with primary liver carcinoma and hepatitis B virus infection. The specimen was peripheral blood. This CDR3 reads CAISERGAWDTNTEAFF. In DNA form, the CDR3 reads TGTGCCATCAGTGAGAGGGGGGCCTGGGACACGAACACTGAAGCTTTCTTT.